The next 27 T cell receptor beta chains were all read from a single sample in a study of blood T cell repertoires in COVID-19. Repertoires were generated with immunoSEQ multiplex PCR, while TCRdb's copy carries only in-frame clones and drops some. Among about 97,000 clones listed, about 89% were seen once. Sequencing was carried out using peripheral blood. The receptors were gathered from a human donor in a cohort sampled during active COVID-19.

This chain links TRBV5-8 with TRBJ1-1, with a possible D match to TRBD1 (5 bases). V was pared by 0 bases and J by 1 base, with 7 bases between. CDR1 is SGHTS and CDR2 is YDEGEE in the germline V gene. The CDR3 totals 14 residues. The CDR3 loop reads CASSLGGGNTEAFF. The CDR3 DNA sequence: TGTGCCAGCAGCTTGGGGGGCGGGAACACTGAAGCTTTCTTT. Complete variable domain (other parts from reference TRBV5-8 and TRBJ1-1): EAGVTQSPTHLIKTRGQQATLRCSPISGHTSVYWYQQALGLGLQFLLWYDEGEERNRGNFPPRFSGRQFPNYSSELNVNALELEDSALYLCASSLGGGNTEAFFGQGTRLTVV.

This clone was recorded once. V and J are TRBV7-2 and TRBJ2-7; 9 nucleotides match TRBD2. Trimming at V came to 5 bases and at J to 2 bases, leaving 16 bases not matched to a gene. Germline-derived CDR1 and CDR2 are SGHTA and FQGNSA. The CDR3 covers 18 residues. CDR3 loop: CASSLTRGLAGLAYEQYF. The CDR3, as DNA: TGTGCCAGCAGCCTTACCAGAGGTCTAGCGGGGCTAGCCTACGAGCAGTACTTC. Looking up the rest from reference TRBV7-2 and TRBJ2-7 gives the full variable domain: GAGVSQSPSNKVTEKGKDVELRCDPISGHTALYWYRQSLGQGLEFLIYFQGNSAPDKSGLPSDRFSAERTGGSVSTLTIQRTQQEDSAVYLCASSLTRGLAGLAYEQYFGPGTRLTVT.

The chain employs TRBV11-2 and TRBJ2-5, with D perhaps matching TRBD2 (5 bases). V was trimmed by 4 bases and J by 9 bases, leaving 15 bases between them. The length of the CDR3 is 13 residues. Germline CDR1 SGHAT, CDR2 FQNNGV. In DNA, the CDR3 is TGTGCCAGCAGCTCAACGGGCCTCGGGGCCCAGTACTTC. Translation gives CASSSTGLGAQYF.

The gene calls are TRBV3-1 (or the pseudogene TRBV3-2) and TRBJ2-7; 7 nucleotides line up with TRBD2. The CDR3 length is 16 residues. Trimming took 0 bases from V and 5 from J; bases not matched to a gene: 10. CDR1 is LGHDT and CDR2 is YNNKEL in the germline V gene (reference sequence). This chain's CDR3 is CASSQDPAGVPHEQYF. The CDR3 coding sequence is TGTGCCAGCAGCCAAGATCCGGCGGGAGTTCCCCACGAGCAGTACTTC.

This clone was seen only once. This chain connects TRBV9 to TRBJ2-3; unclear D gene. V lost 0 bases and J lost 2, with 10 bases in between. Germline V gives CDR1 SGDLS, CDR2 YYNGEE. CDR3 length: 15 residues. This CDR3 reads CASSVGASYTDTQYF. The CDR3 region has the DNA TGTGCCAGCAGCGTAGGCGCTTCTTACACAGATACGCAGTATTTT.

The chain recombines TRBV6-5 with TRBJ1-2; 8 bases fit TRBD1. Germline assignment: CDR1 MNHEY and CDR2 SVGAGI. V was clipped by 6 bases and J by 4 bases; unmatched bases: 10. The CDR3 runs 15 residues. The CDR3 reads CASSAGFGTGYGYTF. The CDR3 coding sequence is TGTGCCAGCAGCGCGGGGTTCGGGACAGGCTATGGCTACACCTTC.

V gene TRBV2 combines with J gene TRBJ2-1, with TRBD2 identical over 8 bases. The CDR3 contains 15 residues. Trimming at V came to 10 bases and at J to 2 bases, leaving 10 bases not matched to a gene. The germline V gene encodes CDR1 SNHLY and CDR2 FYNNEI. CDR3 DNA: TGTGCCATCTCTCTACGGGAGGGGCCCTACAATGAGCAGTTCTTC. As protein: CAISLREGPYNEQFF.

This chain joins TRBV5-6 and TRBJ2-7; 13 nucleotides match TRBD2. The CDR3 runs to 15 residues. Germline V CDR1 and CDR2: SGHDT, YYEEEE. Trimming at V came to 2 bases and at J to 6 bases, leaving 5 bases not matched to a gene. CDR3 in DNA: TGTGCCAGCAGCTTTGGACTAGCGGGAGAATTCGAGCAGTACTTC. This gives the protein CASSFGLAGEFEQYF.

V gene TRBV20-1 combines with J gene TRBJ2-5; D is perhaps TRBD2 (6 bases). Germline assignment: CDR1 DFQATT and CDR2 SNEGSKA (reference sequence). V was shortened by 3 bases and J by 1 base, with 12 bases between the two germline ends. This CDR3 is built from 14 residues. CDR3 sequence: CSASRRGAQETQYF. The CDR3 nucleotides are TGCAGTGCTAGTCGGCGGGGAGCCCAAGAGACCCAGTACTTC.

This clone was observed a few times. The chain carries TRBV18 and TRBJ2-3, with D hard to call. Germline V gene sequence: CDR1 KGHSH, CDR2 LQKENI. V lost 3 bases to trimming and J lost 2 bases, with 15 bases between them. CDR3 length equals 16 residues. CDR3 protein: CASSPYYAADTDTQYF. CDR3 bases: TGTGCCAGCTCACCCTATTATGCCGCGGACACAGATACGCAGTATTTT.

The rearrangement uses TRBV28 and TRBJ2-7, with 9 bases aligning to TRBD1. Germline V lookup: CDR1 MDHEN, CDR2 SYDVKM. After removal of 5 bases from V and 6 bases from J, the junction contained 5 bases not matched to a gene. The CDR3 contains 13 residues. The CDR3 bases are TGTGCCAGCAGTGGACAGGGGATGGGCGAGCAGTACTTC. Its protein product is CASSGQGMGEQYF. Supplemented by reference TRBV28 and TRBJ2-7, the full variable domain reads DVKVTQSSRYLVKRTGEKVFLECVQDMDHENMFWYRQDPGLGLRLIYFSYDVKMKEKGDIPEGYSVSREKKERFSLILESASTNQTSMYLCASSGQGMGEQYFGPGTRLTVT.

This clone showed up just a few times. The chain combines TRBV7-9 with TRBJ2-1; 7 bases match TRBD1. The CDR3 contains 14 residues. V was pared by 8 bases and J by 4 bases, with 8 bases of the junction left unmatched. Germline CDR1 and CDR2: SEHNR and FQNEAQ (reference sequence). CDR3 region: CASSTGESYNEQFF. CDR3 sequence (DNA): TGTGCCAGCTCCACAGGGGAGTCTTACAATGAGCAGTTCTTC.

This clone was observed once. The rearrangement joins TRBV10-2 to TRBJ2-7; TRBD2 might be the D (5 bases). The germline V and J ends were trimmed by 6 bases and 7 bases, with 19 bases remaining between them. Germline V gene lookup returns CDR1 WSHSY and CDR2 SAAADI. The CDR3 totals 14 residues. This chain's CDR3 is CASRADGSLGEQYF. The CDR3 DNA is TGCGCCAGCAGAGCGGATGGGTCCTTGGGGGAGCAGTACTTC.

V gene TRBV18 combines with J gene TRBJ2-7, with 11 bases lining up with TRBD2. V lost 5 bases to trimming and J lost 3 bases; unmatched junction nucleotides: 6. CDR3 length: 15 amino acids. Per the germline V gene, CDR1 is KGHSH and CDR2 is LQKENI. The CDR3 DNA reads TGTGCCAGCTCAACTTCCGGGACTAGCGGCTACGAGCAGTACTTC. Translation: CASSTSGTSGYEQYF. The entire variable domain, with the rest obtained from reference TRBV18 and TRBJ2-7, is as follows: NAGVMQNPRHLVRRRGQEARLRCSPMKGHSHVYWYRQLPEEGLKFMVYLQKENIIDESGMPKERFSAEFPKEGPSILRIQQVVRGDSAAYFCASSTSGTSGYEQYFGPGTRLTVT.

This clone was seen a single time. The chain employs TRBV2 and TRBJ1-1; 11 bases line up with TRBD1. In germline, CDR1 is SNHLY, CDR2 FYNNEI. The J segment lost 0 bases and the V segment lost 6 bases, leaving 15 bases of the junction unmatched. The CDR3 length is 19 residues. The CDR3 reads CASRGDRGFGYDLNTEAFF. The CDR3 coding sequence is TGTGCCAGCAGGGGGGACAGGGGGTTTGGGTACGATTTGAACACTGAAGCTTTCTTT.

CDR3 bases: TGCAGCGTACCAGGGACATCAAACACTGAAGCTTTCTTT. This gives the protein CSVPGTSNTEAFF. The V gene is TRBV29-1, the J gene TRBJ1-1; D might be TRBD1 (6 bases). CDR3 length: 13 residues. Trimming pared 6 bases from V and 2 bases from J, leaving 13 bases between. Germline assignment: CDR1 SQVTM and CDR2 ANQGSEA.

The chain joins TRBV5-4 to TRBJ2-2; D possibly corresponds to TRBD1 (5 bases). The ends were cut back, 5 bases at V and 7 bases at J, with 18 bases in the middle. Germline lookup yields CDR1 SGHNT and CDR2 YYREEE (reference sequence). This CDR3 comprises 15 residues. CDR3 DNA: TGTGCCAGCAGTTCCCAGACCTGGGGCGGCGGGGAGCTGTTTTTT. Its translation is CASSSQTWGGGELFF.

For the CDR3, the DNA is TGTGCCAGCAGCCAAGGGCGGGGCGGCGGGGCTACCTACGAGCAGTACTTC. As protein: CASSQGRGGGATYEQYF. The genes are TRBV3-1 (or the pseudogene TRBV3-2) and TRBJ2-7; weak D call: TRBD2 (6 bases). The CDR3 is made up of 17 amino acids. The germline V gene encodes CDR1 LGHDT and CDR2 YNNKEL (reference sequence). V was shortened by 1 base and J by 2 bases, with 18 bases between the two germline ends.

The chain joins TRBV5-5 to TRBJ2-7; the D gene is possibly TRBD1 (5 bases). V was pared by 2 bases and J by 1 base, with 13 bases between. The CDR3 is made up of 15 amino acids. Germline V gives CDR1 SGHKS, CDR2 YYEKEE (reference sequence). The CDR3: CASSFADTLSYEQYF. In nucleotides, the CDR3 is TGTGCCAGCAGCTTTGCGGACACACTATCCTACGAGCAGTACTTC.

This rearrangement joins TRBV29-1 to TRBJ2-7; TRBD1 might be the D (5 bases). V shed 5 bases and J shed 0 bases, with 8 bases lying between them. Germline assignment: CDR1 SQVTM and CDR2 ANQGSEA. The CDR3 covers 12 residues. The CDR3 DNA follows: TGCAGCGTTAGGGGCCTCTCCTACGAGCAGTACTTC. Encoded protein: CSVRGLSYEQYF.

The chain employs TRBV6-2 or TRBV6-3 and TRBJ1-1; D ambiguous. Per the germline V gene, CDR1 is MNHEY and CDR2 is SVGEGT. The V end lost 4 bases, the J end lost 1 base, and 25 bases lay between the germline ends. CDR3 length: 19 amino acids. DNA of the CDR3: TGTGCCAGCAGTTCTCCTCCCGGCTCCGCTTTTGCAGGGAACACTGAAGCTTTCTTT. This codes for CASSSPPGSAFAGNTEAFF.

The CDR3 here is CASSVSGDTDTQYF. CDR3 DNA sequence: TGTGCCAGCAGCGTATCCGGGGACACAGATACGCAGTATTTT. The J gene is TRBJ2-3, the V gene TRBV9, with a tentative D call TRBD2 (5 bases). The CDR3 contains 14 residues. The V end was cut by 1 base, the J end by 2 bases, with 8 bases between. The V gene's germline CDR1 is SGDLS and CDR2 YYNGEE.

The J gene is TRBJ2-3, the V gene TRBV5-1; the match to TRBD2 covers 9 bases. This CDR3 is 19 amino acids long. CDR1 and CDR2 from the germline V gene are SGHRS and YFSETQ. V lost 3 bases to trimming and J lost 5 bases; unmatched junction nucleotides: 19. The CDR3 DNA sequence: TGCGCCAGCAGCTCATCGATGGCTAGCGGGAACCCCGATGTAGATACGCAGTATTTT. Residues: CASSSSMASGNPDVDTQYF.

The rearrangement joins TRBV28 to TRBJ2-7; 7 bases map to TRBD1. The junction had 12 bases not matched to a gene; V was cut back by 5 bases and J by 2 bases. The germline gives CDR1 MDHEN, CDR2 SYDVKM. The CDR3 loop spans 16 amino acids. The CDR3: CASSTPSRTGTYEQYF. The CDR3 DNA sequence: TGTGCCAGCAGTACCCCCTCAAGGACAGGAACCTACGAGCAGTACTTC.

This chain joins TRBV7-6 and TRBJ2-1, with TRBD2 matching over 11 bases. Germline assignment: CDR1 SGHVS and CDR2 FNYEAQ. The ends lost 5 bases at V and 9 bases at J; junction bases unmatched: 3. This CDR3 has 13 residues. The CDR3 DNA reads as TGTGCCAGCAGCACTAGCGGGAGTACTGAGCAGTTCTTC. It yields the protein CASSTSGSTEQFF.

This chain links TRBV4-2 with TRBJ2-1; the match to TRBD2 covers 7 bases. The CDR3 loop spans 16 amino acids. The junction had 8 bases not matched to a gene; V was cut back by 1 base and J by 5 bases. The V gene's germline CDR1 is LGHNA and CDR2 YNFKEQ. CDR3 nucleotide sequence: TGTGCCAGCAGCCAAGCTGGAACTAGCGCGGACAATGAGCAGTTCTTC. Protein sequence: CASSQAGTSADNEQFF.

This chain connects TRBV28 to TRBJ2-5; a possible D gene is TRBD1 (5 bases). Per germline, CDR1 MDHEN and CDR2 SYDVKM. The CDR3 is made up of 16 amino acids. V shed 8 bases and J shed 0 bases, with 19 bases lying between them. The CDR3 DNA follows: TGTGCCAGCCCCCCCGCGACAGCGTGGTACCAAGAGACCCAGTACTTC. It translates to CASPPATAWYQETQYF.